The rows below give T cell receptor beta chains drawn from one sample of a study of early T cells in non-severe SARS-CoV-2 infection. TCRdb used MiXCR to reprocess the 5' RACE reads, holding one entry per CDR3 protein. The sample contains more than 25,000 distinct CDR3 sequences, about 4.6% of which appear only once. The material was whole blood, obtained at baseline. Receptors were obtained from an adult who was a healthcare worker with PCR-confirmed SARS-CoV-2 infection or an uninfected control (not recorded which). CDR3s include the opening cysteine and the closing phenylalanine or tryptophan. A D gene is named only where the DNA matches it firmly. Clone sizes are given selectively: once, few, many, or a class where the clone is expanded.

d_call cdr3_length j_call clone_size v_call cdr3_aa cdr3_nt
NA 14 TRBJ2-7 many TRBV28 CASVSGISSYEQYF TGTGCCAGCGTATCCGGGATTAGCTCCTACGAGCAGTACTTC
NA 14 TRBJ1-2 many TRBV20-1 CSASRPQRDYGYTF TGCAGTGCTAGTCGCCCCCAAAGGGACTATGGCTACACCTTC
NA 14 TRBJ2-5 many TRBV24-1 CATSDGTVDGTQYF TGTGCCACCAGTGATGGCACGGTCGATGGGACCCAGTACTTC
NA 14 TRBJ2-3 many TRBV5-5 CASSSPSGVDTQYF TGTGCCAGCAGCTCCCCGTCGGGGGTTGATACGCAGTATTTT
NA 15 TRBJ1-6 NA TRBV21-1 CASSKVGGLGSPLHF TGTGCCAGCAGCAAAGTTGGGGGCCTGGGTTCACCCCTCCACTTT
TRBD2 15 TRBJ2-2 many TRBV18 CASSQREGNTGELFF TGTGCCAGCTCACAGCGGGAGGGGAACACCGGGGAGCTGTTTTTT
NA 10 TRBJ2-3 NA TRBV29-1 CSADLNTQYF TGCAGCGCAGACCTTAATACGCAGTATTTT
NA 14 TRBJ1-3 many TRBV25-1 CASSEPGRRVTIYF TGTGCCAGCAGTGAACCGGGACGGAGGGTAACCATATATTTT
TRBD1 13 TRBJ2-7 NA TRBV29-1 CSACRDRGSEQYF TGCAGCGCCTGCCGAGACAGGGGTAGCGAGCAGTACTTC
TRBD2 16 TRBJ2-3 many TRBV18 CASSPRLAGGLDTQYF TGTGCCAGCTCACCACGACTAGCGGGAGGTCTAGATACGCAGTATTTT
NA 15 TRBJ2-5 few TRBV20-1 CSARRDPGGVKTQYF TGCAGTGCTAGACGAGACCCCGGGGGAGTCAAGACCCAGTACTTC
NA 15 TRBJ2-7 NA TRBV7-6 CASSSWGRSSYEQYF TGTGCCAGCAGCTCCTGGGGCCGGAGCTCCTACGAGCAGTACTTC
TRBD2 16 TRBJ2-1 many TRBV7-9 CASSWTSGGSYNEQFF TGTGCCAGCAGCTGGACTAGCGGGGGATCCTACAATGAGCAGTTCTTC
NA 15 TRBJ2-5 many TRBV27 CASNPSMGLRETQYF TGTGCCAGCAACCCTTCAATGGGGCTTAGGGAGACCCAGTACTTC
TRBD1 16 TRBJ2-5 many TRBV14 CASSQDGNRGRETQYF TGTGCCAGCAGCCAAGATGGCAACAGGGGGCGCGAGACCCAGTACTTC
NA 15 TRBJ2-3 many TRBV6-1 CASRIERGNGDTQYF TGTGCCAGCAGAATCGAGAGGGGGAATGGAGATACGCAGTATTTT
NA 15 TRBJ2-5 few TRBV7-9 CASSLSQGLQETQYF TGTGCCAGCAGCTTATCCCAGGGCCTCCAAGAGACCCAGTACTTC
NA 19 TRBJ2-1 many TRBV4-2 CASSQNGDWLATSYNEQFF TGTGCCAGCAGCCAAAACGGAGACTGGCTAGCGACCTCCTACAATGAGCAGTTCTTC
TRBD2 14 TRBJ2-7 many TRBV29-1 CSVGTSGSSYEQYF TGCAGCGTCGGGACTAGCGGGAGCTCCTACGAGCAGTACTTC
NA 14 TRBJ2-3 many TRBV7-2 CASSSTASTDTQYF TGTGCCAGCAGCTCCACCGCCAGCACAGATACGCAGTATTTT
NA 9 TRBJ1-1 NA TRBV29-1 CSVLPEAFF TGCAGCGTCCTTCCTGAAGCTTTCTTT
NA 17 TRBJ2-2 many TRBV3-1 CASSHSGAAWNTGELFF TGTGCCAGCAGCCATTCCGGGGCAGCTTGGAACACCGGGGAGCTGTTTTTT
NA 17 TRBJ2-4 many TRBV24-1 CATSDGTAGVDKNIQYF TGTGCCACCAGTGATGGGACTGCAGGGGTGGACAAAAACATTCAGTACTTC
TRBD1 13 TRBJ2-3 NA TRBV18 CASSPGQADTQYF TGTGCCAGCTCGCCAGGACAGGCAGATACGCAGTATTTT
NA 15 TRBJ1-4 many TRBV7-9 CASSPVEGSDEKLFF TGTGCCAGCAGCCCCGTGGAGGGGAGCGATGAAAAACTGTTTTTT
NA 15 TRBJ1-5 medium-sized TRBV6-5 CASSRVSGVNQPQHF TGTGCCAGCAGTCGCGTATCAGGGGTGAATCAGCCCCAGCATTTT
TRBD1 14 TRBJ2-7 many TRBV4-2 CASSLETGGDEQYF TGTGCCAGCAGCCTGGAAACAGGGGGCGACGAGCAGTACTTC
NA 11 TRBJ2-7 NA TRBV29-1 CSVDLGREQYF TGCAGCGTTGATCTAGGGCGCGAGCAGTACTTC
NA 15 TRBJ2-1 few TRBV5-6 CASSRPGTQGDEQFF TGTGCCAGCAGCCGACCCGGGACCCAGGGTGATGAGCAGTTCTTC
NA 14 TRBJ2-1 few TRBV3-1 CASTWGAMNNEQFF TGTGCCAGCACATGGGGGGCCATGAACAATGAGCAGTTCTTC
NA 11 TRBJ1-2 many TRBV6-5 CASLGTEGYTF TGTGCCAGCTTAGGAACAGAGGGCTACACCTTC
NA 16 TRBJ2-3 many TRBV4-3 CASSQDEGGRSDTQYF TGCGCCAGCAGCCAAGATGAAGGGGGGAGGTCAGATACGCAGTATTTT
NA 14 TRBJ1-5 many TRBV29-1 CSVSGAGGNQPQHF TGCAGCGTTTCCGGGGCAGGGGGCAATCAGCCCCAGCATTTT
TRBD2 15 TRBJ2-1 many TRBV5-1 CASSPGTSGRNEQFF TGCGCCAGCAGCCCCGGGACTAGCGGGAGGAATGAGCAGTTCTTC
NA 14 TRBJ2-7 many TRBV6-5 CASSWDGTGYEQYF TGTGCCAGCAGTTGGGACGGGACGGGCTACGAGCAGTACTTC
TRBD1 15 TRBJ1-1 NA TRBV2 CASRGSGGGYTEAFF TGTGCCAGCAGGGGATCGGGAGGGGGCTACACTGAAGCTTTCTTT
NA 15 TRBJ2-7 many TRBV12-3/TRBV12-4 CASSLAGGGSYEQYF TGTGCCAGCAGTTTAGCGGGGGGCGGTTCCTACGAGCAGTACTTC
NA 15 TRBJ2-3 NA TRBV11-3 CVSSAGGPTTDTQYF TGTGTCAGCAGCGCGGGTGGACCCACCACAGATACGCAGTATTTT
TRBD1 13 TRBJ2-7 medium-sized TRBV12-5 CASGSTGGTEQYF TGTGCTAGTGGTTCGACAGGGGGAACCGAGCAGTACTTC
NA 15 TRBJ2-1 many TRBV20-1 CSASRGAGNYNEQFF TGCAGTGCTTCGAGGGGGGCGGGAAACTACAATGAGCAGTTCTTC
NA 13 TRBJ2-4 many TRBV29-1 CSVLDYPKNIQYF TGCAGCGTTTTGGACTATCCCAAAAACATTCAGTACTTC
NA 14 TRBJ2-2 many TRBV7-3 CASSRGLGTGELFF TGTGCCAGCAGCAGGGGACTCGGCACCGGGGAGCTGTTTTTT
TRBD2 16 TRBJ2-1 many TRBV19 CASSNLAGGYDNEQFF TGTGCCAGTAGTAACCTAGCGGGAGGATACGACAATGAGCAGTTCTTC
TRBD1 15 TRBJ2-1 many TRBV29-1 CSVTGTVLSYNEQFF TGCAGCGTAACCGGGACAGTCCTCTCCTACAATGAGCAGTTCTTC
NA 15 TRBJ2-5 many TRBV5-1 CASSKPSGSQETQYF TGCGCCAGCAGTAAACCCTCAGGGTCACAAGAGACCCAGTACTTC
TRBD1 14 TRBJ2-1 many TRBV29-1 CSVQGLSSYNEQFF TGCAGCGTACAGGGGCTGTCCTCCTACAATGAGCAGTTCTTC
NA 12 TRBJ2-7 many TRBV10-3 CAISESWHEQYF TGTGCCATCAGTGAGTCGTGGCACGAGCAGTACTTC
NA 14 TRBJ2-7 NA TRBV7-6 CASSRDESSYEQYF TGTGCCAGCAGCAGGGATGAGAGCTCCTACGAGCAGTACTTC
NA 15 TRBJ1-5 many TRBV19 CASSIAPGAYQPQHF TGTGCCAGTAGTATAGCTCCGGGGGCGTATCAGCCCCAGCATTTT
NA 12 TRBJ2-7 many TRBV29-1 CSVEDNGYEQYF TGCAGCGTTGAAGATAATGGTTACGAGCAGTACTTC
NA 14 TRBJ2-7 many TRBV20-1 CSAVRSLSTYEQYF TGCAGTGCTGTCAGGTCCCTTAGTACCTACGAGCAGTACTTC
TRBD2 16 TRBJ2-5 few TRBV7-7 CATGTLAGGTQETQYF TGTGCCACCGGCACTCTAGCGGGGGGTACCCAAGAGACCCAGTACTTC
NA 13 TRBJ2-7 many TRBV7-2 CASSQSILYEQYF TGTGCCAGCAGCCAAAGCATCCTCTACGAGCAGTACTTC
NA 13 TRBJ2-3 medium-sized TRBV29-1 CSVVRGLADTQYF TGCAGCGTTGTTAGGGGGTTGGCAGATACGCAGTATTTT
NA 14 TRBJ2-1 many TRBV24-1 CATSDYPNADEQFF TGTGCCACCAGTGATTACCCTAATGCGGATGAGCAGTTCTTC
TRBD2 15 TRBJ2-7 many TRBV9 CASSVESGSSYEQYF TGTGCCAGCAGCGTAGAAAGCGGGAGCTCCTACGAGCAGTACTTC
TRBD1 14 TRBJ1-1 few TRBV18 CASSGGAANTEAFF TGTGCCAGTTCAGGGGGCGCCGCGAACACTGAAGCTTTCTTT
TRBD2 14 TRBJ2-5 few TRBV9 CASSALGSGETQYF TGTGCCAGCAGCGCGCTAGGTAGCGGGGAGACCCAGTACTTC
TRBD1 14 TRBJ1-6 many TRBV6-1 CASSEGTGNSPLHF TGTGCCAGCAGTGAAGGGACAGGAAATTCACCCCTCCACTTT